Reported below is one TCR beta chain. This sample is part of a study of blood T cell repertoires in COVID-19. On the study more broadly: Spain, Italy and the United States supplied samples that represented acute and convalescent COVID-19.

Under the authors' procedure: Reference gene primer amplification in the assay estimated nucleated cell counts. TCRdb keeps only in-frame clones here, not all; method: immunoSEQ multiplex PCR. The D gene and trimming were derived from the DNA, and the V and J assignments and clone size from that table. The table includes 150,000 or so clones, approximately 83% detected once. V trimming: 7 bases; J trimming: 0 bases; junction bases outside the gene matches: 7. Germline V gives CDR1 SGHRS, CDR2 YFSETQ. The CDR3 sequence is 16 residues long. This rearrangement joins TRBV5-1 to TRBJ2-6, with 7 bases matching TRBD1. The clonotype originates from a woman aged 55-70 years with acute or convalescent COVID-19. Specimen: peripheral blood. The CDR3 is CASQLGGSSGANVLTF. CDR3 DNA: TGCGCCAGCCAGCTAGGGGGCAGCTCTGGGGCCAACGTCCTGACTTTC.